Sequencing of this T cell receptor (beta chain) was carried out in a study of T cells after yellow fever vaccination. Across the study: Researchers used SMART-Seq v4 Ultra Low Input to prepare fractions that had low cell numbers.

5'RACE template switching produced TCR cDNA carrying a universal primer site and UMIs. One entry per CDR3 protein results from TCRdb running MiXCR on the 5' RACE reads. The table has over 85,000 distinct CDR3 sequences, 8.9% seen once. There are a few counts of this clonotype. The source material was CD8+ T cells not binding an NS4B(214-222) dextramer, sorted from PBMCs, sampled around 14 days after the first yellow fever vaccination. The sequence came from a young man who received the YFV17D yellow fever vaccine.

The DNA for the CDR3 is TGTGCCAGCAGTTTAGGGACAGGGATCAATCAGCCCCAGCATTTT. This codes for CASSLGTGINQPQHF. This rearrangement joins TRBV27 to TRBJ1-5, with 9 bases that match TRBD1. CDR3 length: 15 residues. CDR1 and CDR2 (germline): MNHEY, SMNVEV (reference sequence). Trimming removed 2 bases from V and 3 bases from J; junction bases left unmatched: 2.